This T cell receptor (beta chain) was sequenced during a study of cytomegalovirus exposure and HLA in healthy donors. Germline V gives CDR1 LGHNA, CDR2 YSLEER. The CDR3 loop spans 14 amino acids. Trimming removed 5 bases at V and 0 bases at J, with 11 bases between. The repertoire was sequenced with immunoSEQ multiplex PCR; TCRdb's copy has only in-frame clones and lacks some. The sample lists tens of thousands of clones; around nine tenths were seen once. The TCR comes from a woman between 18 and 30 years old in good health and CMV-seropositive. J is TRBJ2-7 and V is TRBV4-3; no clear D gene. The specimen was PBMCs. The CDR3 here is CASSSHAPSYEQYF. DNA for the CDR3: TGCGCCAGCAGCTCACACGCCCCCTCCTACGAGCAGTACTTC.